Following are 32 T cell receptor beta chains from one sample sequenced in a study of Ad26.COV2.S vaccination and SARS-CoV-2 variants. Assay: immunoSEQ multiplex PCR; the TCRdb copy retains only in-frame clones and omits some. The profile shows about 350,000 clones, around 92% of them singletons. The sequences come from peripheral blood, collected after recovery from COVID-19. Source of these receptors: a human donor who had recovered from COVID-19.

V gene TRBV7-9 combines with J gene TRBJ1-4; the D gene is possibly TRBD1 (5 bases). V was cut by 5 bases and J by 3 bases, with 13 bases left in between. The germline CDR1 and CDR2 sequences are SEHNR and FQNEAQ (reference sequence). The CDR3 sequence is 15 residues long. CDR3 loop: CASSRREGPNEKLFF. The CDR3 coding sequence is TGTGCCAGCAGCCGGAGGGAGGGGCCTAATGAAAAACTGTTTTTT.

The V gene is TRBV29-1, the J gene TRBJ2-1, with D possibly being TRBD1 (6 bases). The CDR3 spans 16 residues. Germline CDR1 and CDR2: SQVTM and ANQGSEA. V lost 7 bases, J lost 0 bases, and 19 bases lay in between. The CDR3 sequence is CSAYPDSGSSYNEQFF. The CDR3, as DNA: TGCAGCGCCTACCCGGACAGTGGGAGCTCCTACAATGAGCAGTTCTTC.

The chain uses TRBV7-6 and TRBJ2-1; D not resolved. Trimming took 3 bases from V and 4 from J, leaving 10 bases between them. Germline V gene sequence: CDR1 SGHVS, CDR2 FNYEAQ. CDR3 size: 14 residues. The CDR3 protein is CASSFRPAYNEQFF. In DNA, the CDR3 is TGTGCCAGCAGCTTCCGGCCGGCTTACAATGAGCAGTTCTTC.

The rearrangement joins TRBV14 to TRBJ2-2; 10 positions match TRBD1. The length of the CDR3 is 16 residues. The germline V gene encodes CDR1 SGHDN and CDR2 FVKESK. V was clipped by 4 bases and J by 5 bases; unmatched bases: 7. The DNA of the CDR3 is TGTGCCAGCAGCCCGCGGACAGGGGGATGGACCGGGGAGCTGTTTTTT. Its translation is CASSPRTGGWTGELFF.

V usage is TRBV6-6 and J usage is TRBJ1-3; TRBD1 is a possible D gene (6 bases). CDR3 length: 15 amino acids. CDR1 and CDR2 from the germline V gene are MNHNY and SVGAGI (reference sequence). Trimming stripped 4 bases from V and 1 base from J, with 11 bases between. The CDR3 DNA reads as TGTGCCAGCAGTTCGACAGGTTCATCTGGAAACACCATATATTTT. Translating gives CASSSTGSSGNTIYF.

The CDR3 here is CASKGGGEDEQFF. The DNA for the CDR3 is TGTGCCTCCAAAGGCGGGGGGGAGGATGAGCAGTTCTTC. The rearrangement uses TRBV2 and TRBJ2-1; TRBD2 matches 9 bases. The CDR3 spans 13 residues. Germline CDR1 is SNHLY and CDR2 is FYNNEI. V gave up 11 bases and J gave up 8 bases; unmatched junction bases: 10. The whole variable domain, filled in from reference TRBV2 and TRBJ2-1, reads EPEVTQTPSHQVTQMGQEVILRCVPISNHLYFYWYRQILGQKVEFLVSFYNNEISEKSEIFDDQFSVERPDGSNFTLKIRSTKLEDSAMYFCASKGGGEDEQFFGPGTRLTVL.

The V gene is TRBV19, the J gene TRBJ1-5, with D uncertain. The germline gives CDR1 LNHDA, CDR2 SQIVND (reference sequence). The CDR3 covers 12 residues. V shed 3 bases and J shed 6 bases, with 6 bases lying between them. CDR3 nucleotide sequence: TGTGCCAGTAGTATGGAGGGTCAGCCCCAGCATTTT. This translates into CASSMEGQPQHF.

The chain uses TRBV6-5 and TRBJ1-1; no clear D. Deletions cut 7 bases from V and 3 bases from J, with 12 bases between. CDR1 is MNHEY, CDR2 SVGAGI, per germline. The CDR3 runs 13 residues. This chain's CDR3 is CASIVNWDTEAFF. In DNA, the CDR3 is TGTGCCAGCATTGTTAATTGGGACACTGAAGCTTTCTTT.

The chain carries TRBV19 and TRBJ2-1; 10 bases align to TRBD2. Trimming cost V 7 bases and J 4 bases; bases outside gene matches: 16. The CDR3 is made up of 18 amino acids. Germline CDR1 reads LNHDA; CDR2 reads SQIVND (reference sequence). The CDR3 coding sequence is TGTGCCAGTAAACGGGGGCAAGCTAGCGGGGGCCCGTACAATGAGCAGTTCTTC. Protein: CASKRGQASGGPYNEQFF.

The chain employs TRBV5-1 and TRBJ2-3, with D possibly TRBD1 on 6 matching bases. V was cut by 1 base and J by 3 bases, with 15 bases left in between. This CDR3 is built from 16 residues. Germline V gene data show CDR1 as SGHRS and CDR2 as YFSETQ. CDR3 DNA sequence: TGCGCCAGCAGCTTGCTCAACAGGGTTCGGACAGATACGCAGTATTTT. It yields the protein CASSLLNRVRTDTQYF.

J is TRBJ2-3 and V is TRBV13; D may be TRBD1 (5 bases). Trimming stripped 7 bases from V and 3 bases from J, with 17 bases between. The CDR3 is 15 residues long. From germline, CDR1 is PRHDT and CDR2 FYEKMQ (reference sequence). CDR3 DNA sequence: TGTGCCAGCACCCCTCGCGGCAGGGCGACAGATACGCAGTATTTT. It encodes CASTPRGRATDTQYF.

Written as DNA, the CDR3 is TGTGCCAGCAGGACCGCGCGGGGCCCCGGCAATGAGCAGTTCTTC. It yields the protein CASRTARGPGNEQFF. The rearrangement uses TRBV2 and TRBJ2-1, with a weak D call TRBD2 (6 bases). This CDR3 comprises 15 residues. Germline V lookup: CDR1 SNHLY, CDR2 FYNNEI. The germline V and J ends were trimmed by 6 bases and 6 bases, with 18 bases remaining between them.

The chain has TRBV5-6 and TRBJ2-1, with TRBD1 matching 7 bases. CDR1 and CDR2 (germline): SGHDT, YYEEEE. The CDR3 is 15 residues long. V lost 6 bases and J lost 6; bases outside the gene matches: 12. In nucleotides, the CDR3 is TGTGCCAGCACCATTTTCGGACAGGTTACCAATGAGCAGTTCTTC. Protein product: CASTIFGQVTNEQFF. The full variable domain, in which reference TRBV5-6 and TRBJ2-1 provide the parts outside the CDR3, is DAGVTQSPTHLIKTRGQQVTLRCSPKSGHDTVSWYQQALGQGPQFIFQYYEEEERQRGNFPDRFSGHQFPNYSSELNVNALLLGDSALYLCASTIFGQVTNEQFFGPGTRLTVL.

The genes are TRBV2 and TRBJ1-5; a possible D gene is TRBD1 (6 bases). Trimming removed 4 bases at V and 1 base at J, with 11 bases between. This CDR3 contains 15 residues. Germline V lookup: CDR1 SNHLY, CDR2 FYNNEI. The CDR3 region is CASSAEGVSNQPQHF. The CDR3 DNA follows: TGTGCCAGCAGTGCGGAGGGGGTGAGCAATCAGCCCCAGCATTTT.

The gene calls are TRBV6-4 and TRBJ1-1; unclear D gene. The CDR3 has 15 residues. With 4 bases removed from V and 2 bases from J, the gap between germline ends came to 14 bases. The germline V gene has CDR1 MRHNA and CDR2 SNTAGT. The CDR3 nucleotides are TGTGCCAGCAGTGTTGGAAGGGAAGATAACACTGAAGCTTTCTTT. It translates to CASSVGREDNTEAFF.

The chain links TRBV5-1 to TRBJ2-5; D is possibly TRBD2 (5 bases). The CDR3 contains 16 residues. V was clipped by 0 bases and J by 4 bases, with 16 bases between them. Germline-derived CDR1 and CDR2 are SGHRS and YFSETQ. CDR3 protein: CASSLVPGNGIETQYF. The CDR3 bases are TGCGCCAGCAGCTTGGTGCCGGGGAATGGGATAGAGACCCAGTACTTC.

V is TRBV9 and J is TRBJ2-1; D is possibly TRBD1 or TRBD2 (7 bases each). V was shortened by 3 bases and J by 2 bases, with 15 bases between the two germline ends. CDR3 length equals 16 residues. Germline loops: CDR1 SGDLS, CDR2 YYNGEE. The CDR3 region is CASSAGGGNTYNEQFF. CDR3 DNA sequence: TGTGCCAGCAGCGCAGGGGGGGGCAACACCTACAATGAGCAGTTCTTC.

The rearrangement joins TRBV9 to TRBJ2-5; D remains ambiguous. The ends were cut back, 0 bases at V and 5 bases at J, with 8 bases in the middle. The germline V gene has CDR1 SGDLS and CDR2 YYNGEE. The CDR3 length is 13 residues. Here the CDR3 DNA reads TGTGCCAGCAGCGTAGGTGCCCGGGAGACCCAGTACTTC. Amino acids: CASSVGARETQYF.

The rearrangement uses TRBV6-5 and TRBJ1-2, with a tentative D call TRBD1 (5 bases). Germline assignment: CDR1 MNHEY and CDR2 SVGAGI. V dropped 3 bases and J dropped 8 bases, with 13 bases sitting between them. The CDR3 loop spans 13 amino acids. The CDR3 region has the DNA TGTGCCAGCAGTTATCCTGGGGGAGGCGGCTACACCTTC. Protein sequence: CASSYPGGGGYTF.

The chain has TRBV3-1 (or the pseudogene TRBV3-2) and TRBJ2-2; TRBD1 matches 9 bases. The germline V gene has CDR1 LGHDT and CDR2 YNNKEL (reference sequence). This CDR3 has 16 amino acids. Unmatched junction bases numbered 2, after V lost 0 bases and J lost 3 bases. CDR3 in DNA: TGTGCCAGCAGCCAAGAAAGGACAGGGGACACCGGGGAGCTGTTTTTT. Protein sequence: CASSQERTGDTGELFF.

As to this clone: A read error is possible here, since a much larger clone lies one base away. The chain combines TRBV5-6 with TRBJ2-5; D gene ambiguous. V dropped 0 bases and J dropped 3 bases, with 0 bases sitting between them. Per the germline V gene, CDR1 is SGHDT and CDR2 is YYEEEE. The CDR3 runs 11 residues. This CDR3 reads CASSLEETQYF. The CDR3 DNA is TGTGCCAGCAGCTTGGAAGAGACCCAGTACTTC.

This clone was counted a single time. The V call is TRBV12-5, the J call TRBJ2-3; 8 bases line up with TRBD2. V gave up 0 bases and J gave up 2 bases; unmatched junction bases: 7. This CDR3 spans 17 amino acids. The V gene's germline CDR1 is LGHNT and CDR2 FRNRAP. The CDR3 sequence is CASGLVHGGGTTDTQYF. CDR3 nucleotides: TGTGCTAGTGGTTTGGTACACGGGGGGGGTACCACAGATACGCAGTATTTT.

The gene calls are TRBV28 and TRBJ2-3; D uncertain. CDR1 is MDHEN, CDR2 SYDVKM, per germline. V was pared by 1 base and J by 1 base, with 3 bases between. The CDR3 extends over 13 amino acids. The CDR3 nucleotides are TGTGCCAGCAGTTTATCAGGCACAGATACGCAGTATTTT. Protein product: CASSLSGTDTQYF.

The chain has TRBV6-1 and TRBJ2-3; D is perhaps TRBD2 (7 bases). Germline V CDR1 and CDR2: MNHNS, SASEGT. The CDR3 is made up of 16 amino acids. V was clipped by 4 bases and J by 1 base, with 15 bases between them. In DNA form, the CDR3 reads TGTGCCAGCAGTGCAAGGGGGGGACTACGCACAGATACGCAGTATTTT. It yields the protein CASSARGGLRTDTQYF.

The chain recombines TRBV7-9 with TRBJ2-3; D may be TRBD2 (6 bases). This CDR3 contains 12 residues. V gave up 5 bases and J gave up 6 bases, with 9 bases separating them. Germline V gene lookup returns CDR1 SEHNR and CDR2 FQNEAQ (reference sequence). CDR3 amino acids: CASSGAGDTQYF. The DNA of the CDR3 is TGTGCCAGCAGCGGGGCGGGGGATACGCAGTATTTT.

The rearrangement uses TRBV9 and TRBJ2-4; D gene uncertain. CDR3 length equals 15 residues. V shed 4 bases and J shed 0 bases, with 11 bases lying between them. The germline V gene encodes CDR1 SGDLS and CDR2 YYNGEE. The CDR3 DNA sequence: TGTGCCAGCAGCTCGGTAGGGTTAGCCAAAAACATTCAGTACTTC. This gives the protein CASSSVGLAKNIQYF.

The chain is built from TRBV7-3 and TRBJ2-2, with D hard to call. The CDR3 spans 12 residues. Germline values: CDR1 SGHTA, CDR2 FQGTGA. V was cut by 5 bases and J by 6 bases, with 7 bases left in between. The CDR3 reads CASSPGSGELFF. Here the CDR3 DNA reads TGTGCCAGCAGCCCTGGGTCCGGGGAGCTGTTTTTT.

The J gene is TRBJ1-2, the V gene TRBV6-5; D may be TRBD1 (5 bases). Trimming removed 2 bases from V and 4 bases from J, with 11 bases in between. The V gene's germline CDR1 is MNHEY and CDR2 SVGAGI. The CDR3 is 14 residues long. The CDR3 region has the DNA TGTGCCAGCAGTTACCGAGGGGCTCTCTATGGCTACACCTTC. Its translation: CASSYRGALYGYTF.

The genes are TRBV27 and TRBJ1-5; no definite D call. V shed 1 base and J shed 6 bases, with 13 bases lying between them. The germline CDR1 and CDR2 sequences are MNHEY and SMNVEV (reference sequence). The CDR3 covers 15 residues. Here the CDR3 reads CASSLYGVQGQPQHF. CDR3 nucleotides: TGTGCCAGCAGTTTATACGGGGTTCAAGGTCAGCCCCAGCATTTT.

The genes are TRBV6-1 and TRBJ2-7; a weak D match, TRBD1 (7 bases). Looked up from germline, CDR1 is MNHNS and CDR2 is SASEGT. V was pared by 2 bases and J by 3 bases, with 11 bases between. CDR3 length equals 14 residues. CDR3 DNA: TGTGCCAGCAGTGAAAACAGGGGACTCTACGAGCAGTACTTC. Amino acid sequence: CASSENRGLYEQYF.

The rearrangement uses TRBV18 and TRBJ2-1; D assignment may be TRBD1 or TRBD2 (6 bases each). The CDR3 has 12 amino acids. The V and J ends lost 2 bases and 10 bases respectively, with 9 bases between them. Germline V gives CDR1 KGHSH, CDR2 LQKENI. The CDR3 sequence is CASSPRGREQFF. The CDR3 DNA reads TGTGCCAGCTCACCAAGGGGGAGGGAGCAGTTCTTC.

V usage is TRBV11-2 and J usage is TRBJ2-1; D is perhaps TRBD1 (5 bases). The CDR3 runs to 14 residues. Per germline, CDR1 SGHAT and CDR2 FQNNGV. The V end lost 2 bases, the J end lost 1 base, and 6 bases lay between the germline ends. CDR3 protein: CASSLQGSYNEQFF. Written as DNA, the CDR3 is TGTGCCAGCAGCTTACAGGGTTCCTACAATGAGCAGTTCTTC.